This T cell receptor beta chain was recovered during a study of T cells after yellow fever vaccination. Germline V lookup: CDR1 SGHRS, CDR2 YFSETQ. The J segment lost 2 bases and the V segment lost 3 bases, leaving 9 bases of the junction unmatched. The CDR3 extends over 16 amino acids. In its sample, this clonotype was seen a few times. TCRdb redid the calling of the 5' RACE reads with MiXCR, one entry per CDR3 protein. This table holds 96,000 or so distinct CDR3 sequences, more than 7.5% found once. Sequenced material: CD8+ T cells not binding an NS4B(214-222) dextramer, sorted from PBMCs, taken less than 18 days after the first yellow fever vaccination. The TCR originated in a man aged 18 to 29 who received the YFV17D yellow fever vaccine. This rearrangement joins TRBV5-1 to TRBJ2-7; 9 bases match TRBD1. CDR3 amino acids: CASSSTPGQGTYEQYF. The DNA for the CDR3 is TGCGCCAGCAGCTCAACTCCGGGACAGGGCACCTACGAGCAGTACTTC. Supplemented by reference TRBV5-1 and TRBJ2-7, the full variable domain reads KAGVTQTPRYLIKTRGQQVTLSCSPISGHRSVSWYQQTPGQGLQFLFEYFSETQRNKGNFPGRFSGRQFSNSRSEMNVSTLELGDSALYLCASSSTPGQGTYEQYFGPGTRLTVT.